A selection of T cell receptor beta chains follows, all from one sample in a study of T cells in Graves' hyperthyroidism and ophthalmopathy. MiXCR, applied by TCRdb to the multiplex PCR reads, yields one record per CDR3 protein. Of roughly 200,000 distinct CDR3 sequences detected, about 15% appear once; the ten largest clones hold 40% to 65%. Sequenced sample: blood. These receptors all stem from a woman aged 50 to 65 with Graves' hyperthyroidism. Each CDR3 is given with its conserved first and last residue. Each record gives: clone size, J gene, V gene, D gene, CDR3 protein, CDR3 DNA. A D gene is named only where the DNA matches it firmly. Clone size is not always given. Where it is, it says once, few, many or a class for expanded clones.

clone size: many
J gene: TRBJ1-4
V gene: TRBV15
D gene: TRBD1
CDR3 protein: CATSSRRDRDEKLFF
CDR3 DNA: TGTGCCACCAGCAGTCGCCGGGACAGGGATGAAAAACTGTTTTTT

clone size: few
J gene: TRBJ1-2
V gene: TRBV18
D gene: NA
CDR3 protein: CASSVRVQENYGYTF
CDR3 DNA: TGTGCCAGCTCAGTAAGGGTACAGGAGAACTATGGCTACACCTTC

clone size: many
J gene: TRBJ1-1
V gene: TRBV20-1
D gene: NA
CDR3 protein: CSAQWSLGAEAFF
CDR3 DNA: TGCAGTGCCCAATGGTCCCTGGGCGCTGAAGCTTTCTTT

clone size: many
J gene: TRBJ2-2
V gene: TRBV12-3/TRBV12-4
D gene: NA
CDR3 protein: CASSLTSLGTGELFF
CDR3 DNA: TGTGCCAGCAGTTTAACTAGCTTGGGTACCGGGGAGCTGTTTTTT

clone size: few
J gene: TRBJ1-5
V gene: TRBV6-4
D gene: NA
CDR3 protein: CASSPSQGPNQPQHF
CDR3 DNA: TGTGCCAGCAGCCCCTCTCAGGGACCAAATCAGCCCCAGCATTTT

clone size: NA
J gene: TRBJ1-1
V gene: TRBV28
D gene: NA
CDR3 protein: CASSPPGQNTEAFF
CDR3 DNA: TGTGCCAGCAGTCCTCCGGGGCAGAACACTGAAGCTTTCTTT

clone size: many
J gene: TRBJ2-2
V gene: TRBV7-9
D gene: TRBD2
CDR3 protein: CASSLDLAGGPGELFF
CDR3 DNA: TGTGCCAGCAGCTTAGACCTAGCGGGAGGACCCGGGGAGCTGTTTTTT

clone size: few
J gene: TRBJ1-2
V gene: TRBV10-3
D gene: NA
CDR3 protein: CAISEFRGEDGYTF
CDR3 DNA: TGTGCCATCAGTGAGTTTCGGGGAGAAGATGGCTACACCTTC

clone size: many
J gene: TRBJ2-2
V gene: TRBV28
D gene: NA
CDR3 protein: CASRRRGELFF
CDR3 DNA: TGTGCCAGCAGGAGAAGAGGGGAGCTGTTTTTT

clone size: NA
J gene: TRBJ2-3
V gene: TRBV7-9
D gene: TRBD2
CDR3 protein: CAISGGLASTDTQYF
CDR3 DNA: TGTGCCATTTCAGGAGGACTAGCGTCCACAGATACGCAGTATTTT